This T cell receptor (beta chain) was sequenced for a study of CD8 T cells in Susac syndrome. Random hexamers served to reverse transcribe roughly 0.45 to 1 ug RNA. An immunoSEQ multiplex PCR amplified TCR beta CDR3 over 54 Vbeta and 13 Jbeta. TCRdb re-derived calls from the immunoSEQ multiplex PCR reads in MiXCR, one entry per CDR3 protein. The table includes tens of thousands of distinct CDR3 sequences, less than 95% detected once. Study-level results: A relatively small number of individuals underwent TCR sequencing and HLA analysis.

Treatment-naive patients with stable or active relapsing-remitting disease were the multiple sclerosis controls. Germline CDR1 reads SGHAT; CDR2 reads FQNNGV. This CDR3 contains 18 residues. The ends were cut back, 0 bases at V and 2 bases at J, with 20 bases in the middle. In regard to this clonotype: Its antigen remains unknown.

The rearrangement uses TRBV11-2 and TRBJ2-7; tentative D call: TRBD2 (6 bases). The source material was CD8+ T cells from PBMCs. This receptor was identified in a human donor with multiple sclerosis. CDR3 sequence: CASSLDLPAGGVPYEQYF. The CDR3 region has the DNA TGTGCCAGCAGCTTAGATCTCCCGGCTGGAGGGGTCCCCTACGAGCAGTACTTC.